The 8 T cell receptor beta chains below come from one sample, sequenced in a study of blood T cell repertoires in COVID-19. Data came from immunoSEQ multiplex PCR; TCRdb stores just in-frame clones and leaves some out. The sample yields about 48,000 clones, over 80% seen once. The sequenced sample consisted of peripheral blood. The source of these receptors is a man between 65 and 85 years old with acute or convalescent COVID-19.

This chain uses TRBV27 with TRBJ1-4, with 7 bases matching TRBD1. CDR1 is MNHEY and CDR2 is SMNVEV in the germline V gene (reference sequence). The junction had 9 bases not matched to a gene; V was cut back by 5 bases and J by 6 bases. The CDR3 spans 15 residues. In DNA form, the CDR3 reads TGTGCCAGCAGTGGGGACCACAGGGGAGATGAAAAACTGTTTTTT. Its translation is CASSGDHRGDEKLFF.

This clone showed up just a few times. This chain connects TRBV6-2 or TRBV6-3 to TRBJ1-2; 7 bases are shared with TRBD1. The CDR3 has 14 amino acids. Looked up from germline, CDR1 is MNHEY and CDR2 is SVGEGT. J was trimmed by 4 bases and V by 4 bases; bases with no gene match: 6. The CDR3 bases are TGTGCCAGCAGTTCCGGACAGGACCTCTATGGCTACACCTTC. This sequence encodes CASSSGQDLYGYTF.

The V and J genes are TRBV11-1 and TRBJ2-1, with D possibly TRBD2 on 6 matching bases. Germline V gene lookup returns CDR1 SGHAT and CDR2 FQDESV (reference sequence). The CDR3 is 15 residues long. V gave up 5 bases and J gave up 5 bases, with 16 bases separating them. The CDR3 DNA follows: TGTGCCAGCAGCAAAGGGGTCGGGAGAGACAATGAGCAGTTCTTC. Residues: CASSKGVGRDNEQFF.

This rearrangement joins TRBV5-1 to TRBJ2-4; D not certain. There are 16 residues in the CDR3. Germline CDR1 is SGHRS and CDR2 is YFSETQ. V was clipped by 1 base and J by 0 bases, with 11 bases between them. This chain's CDR3 is CASSLFPDLAKNIQYF. The CDR3 DNA is TGCGCCAGCAGCTTGTTCCCAGACTTAGCCAAAAACATTCAGTACTTC.

The genes are TRBV25-1 and TRBJ1-3; D remains unclear. V dropped 4 bases and J dropped 4 bases, with 8 bases sitting between them. Germline V CDR1 and CDR2: MGHDK, SYGVNS. CDR3 length equals 13 residues. Written as DNA, the CDR3 is TGTGCCAGCAGTGGGGCCGCGGGAAACACCATATATTTT. This codes for CASSGAAGNTIYF.

V gene TRBV18 combines with J gene TRBJ2-3; tentatively, D is TRBD2 (5 bases). In germline, CDR1 is KGHSH, CDR2 LQKENI. The V end lost 3 bases, the J end lost 5 bases, and 9 bases lay between the germline ends. The CDR3 sequence is 13 residues long. CDR3 bases: TGTGCCAGCTCACCGGGGAGTGGAGATACGCAGTATTTT. As protein: CASSPGSGDTQYF.

V usage is TRBV6-5 and J usage is TRBJ1-5; D is unclear. The ends were cut back, 2 bases at V and 11 bases at J, with 7 bases in the middle. The CDR3 is 11 amino acids. Germline CDR1 and CDR2: MNHEY and SVGAGI. The CDR3 nucleotides read TGTGCCAGCAGTTACGCGGAGGCCCAGCATTTT. The encoded protein is CASSYAEAQHF.

This clone has only a few counts. The V gene is TRBV2, the J gene TRBJ1-5; D remains unclear. V lost 4 bases to trimming and J lost 7 bases, with 17 bases between them. Germline V gene data show CDR1 as SNHLY and CDR2 as FYNNEI. The CDR3 extends over 15 amino acids. The CDR3 here is CASSASGSQHQPQHF. CDR3 coding DNA: TGTGCCAGCAGTGCAAGTGGGAGTCAACACCAGCCCCAGCATTTT.